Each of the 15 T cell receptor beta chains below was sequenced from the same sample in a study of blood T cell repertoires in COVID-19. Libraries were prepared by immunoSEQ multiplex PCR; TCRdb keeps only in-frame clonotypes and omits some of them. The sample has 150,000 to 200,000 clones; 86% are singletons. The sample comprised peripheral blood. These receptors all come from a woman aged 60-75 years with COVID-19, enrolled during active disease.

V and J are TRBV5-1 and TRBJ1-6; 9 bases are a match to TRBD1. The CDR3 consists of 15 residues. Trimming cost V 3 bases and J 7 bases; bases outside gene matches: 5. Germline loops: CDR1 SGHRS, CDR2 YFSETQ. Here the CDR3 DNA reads TGCGCCAGCAGCTCACCTGGACAGGGGAATTCACCCCTCCACTTT. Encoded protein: CASSSPGQGNSPLHF.

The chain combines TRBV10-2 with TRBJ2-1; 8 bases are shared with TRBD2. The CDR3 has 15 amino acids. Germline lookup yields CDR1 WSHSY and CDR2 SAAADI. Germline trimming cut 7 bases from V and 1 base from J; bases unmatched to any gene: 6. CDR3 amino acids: CASMESGSSYNEQFF. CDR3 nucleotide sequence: TGCGCCAGCATGGAGAGCGGGAGTTCCTACAATGAGCAGTTCTTC.

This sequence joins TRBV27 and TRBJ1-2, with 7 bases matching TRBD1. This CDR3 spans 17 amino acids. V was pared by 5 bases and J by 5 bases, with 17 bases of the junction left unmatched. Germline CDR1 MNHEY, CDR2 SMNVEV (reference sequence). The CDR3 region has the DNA TGTGCCAGCAGTCCCCAGGGACAGCGAATAAGATATTATGGCTACACCTTC. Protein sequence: CASSPQGQRIRYYGYTF.

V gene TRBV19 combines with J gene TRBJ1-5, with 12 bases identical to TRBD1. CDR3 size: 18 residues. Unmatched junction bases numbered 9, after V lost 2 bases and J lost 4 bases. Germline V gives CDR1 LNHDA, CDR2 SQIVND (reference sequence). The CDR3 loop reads CASSIRPGQGANNQPQHF. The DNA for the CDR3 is TGTGCCAGTAGTATAAGGCCGGGACAGGGGGCGAATAATCAGCCCCAGCATTTT.

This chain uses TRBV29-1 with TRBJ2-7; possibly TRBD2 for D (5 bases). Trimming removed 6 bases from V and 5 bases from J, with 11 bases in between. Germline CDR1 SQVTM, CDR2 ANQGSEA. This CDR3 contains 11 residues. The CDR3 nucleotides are TGCAGCGTCGCCGAGGGAAACGAGCAGTACTTC. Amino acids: CSVAEGNEQYF.

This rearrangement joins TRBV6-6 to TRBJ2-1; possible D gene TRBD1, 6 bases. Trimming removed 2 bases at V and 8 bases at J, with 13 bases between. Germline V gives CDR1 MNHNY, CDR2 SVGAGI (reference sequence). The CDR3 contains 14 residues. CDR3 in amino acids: CASSYPAEGDEQFF. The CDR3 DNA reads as TGTGCCAGCAGTTACCCGGCAGAGGGGGATGAGCAGTTCTTC.

Written as DNA, the CDR3 is TGTGCCAGCATCAGAAGGGGGGACAGGGTCGCTTTCTTT. Amino acids: CASIRRGDRVAFF. The V and J genes are TRBV12-3 or TRBV12-4 and TRBJ1-1, with 9 nucleotides matching TRBD1. The V segment lost 7 bases and the J segment 11 bases; nucleotides outside the gene matches: 11. The CDR3 length is 13 residues.

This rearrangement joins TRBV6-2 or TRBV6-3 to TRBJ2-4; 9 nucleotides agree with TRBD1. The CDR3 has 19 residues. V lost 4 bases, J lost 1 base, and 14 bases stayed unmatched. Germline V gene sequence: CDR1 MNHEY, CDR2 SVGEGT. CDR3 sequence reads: CASSSAGQGQGRAKNIQYF. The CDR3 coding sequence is TGTGCCAGCAGTTCAGCCGGTCAGGGACAGGGTAGGGCCAAAAACATTCAGTACTTC.

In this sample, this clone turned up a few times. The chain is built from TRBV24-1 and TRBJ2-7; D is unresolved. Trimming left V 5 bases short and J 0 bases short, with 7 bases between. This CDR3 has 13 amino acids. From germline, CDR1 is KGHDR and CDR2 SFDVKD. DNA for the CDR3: TGTGCCACCAGTGGGGCGAGCTCCTACGAGCAGTACTTC. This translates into CATSGASSYEQYF.

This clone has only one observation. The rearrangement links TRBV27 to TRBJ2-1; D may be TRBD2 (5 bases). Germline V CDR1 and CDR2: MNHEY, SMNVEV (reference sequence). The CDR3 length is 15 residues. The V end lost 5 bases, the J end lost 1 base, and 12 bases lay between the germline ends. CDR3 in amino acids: CASSGVRTSYNEQFF. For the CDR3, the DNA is TGTGCCAGCAGTGGAGTTCGGACTTCCTACAATGAGCAGTTCTTC.

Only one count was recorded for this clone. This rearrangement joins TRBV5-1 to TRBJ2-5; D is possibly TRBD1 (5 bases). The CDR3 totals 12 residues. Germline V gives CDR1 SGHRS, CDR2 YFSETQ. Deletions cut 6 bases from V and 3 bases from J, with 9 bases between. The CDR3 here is CASKEGEETQYF. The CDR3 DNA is TGCGCCAGCAAGGAAGGGGAAGAGACCCAGTACTTC.

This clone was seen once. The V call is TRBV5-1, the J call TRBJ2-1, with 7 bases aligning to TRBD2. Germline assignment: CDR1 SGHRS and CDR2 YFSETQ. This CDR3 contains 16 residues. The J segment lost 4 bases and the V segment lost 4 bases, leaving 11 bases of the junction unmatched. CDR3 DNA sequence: TGCGCCAGCAGCCCGGGACTAACGGATGCGTACAATGAGCAGTTCTTC. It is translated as CASSPGLTDAYNEQFF.

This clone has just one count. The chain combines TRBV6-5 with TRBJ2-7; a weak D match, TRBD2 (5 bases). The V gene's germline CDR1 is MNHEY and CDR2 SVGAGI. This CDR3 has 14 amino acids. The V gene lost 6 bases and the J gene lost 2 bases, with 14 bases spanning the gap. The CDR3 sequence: CASSRDLWPYEQYF. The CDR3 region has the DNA TGTGCCAGCAGCCGGGATCTCTGGCCCTACGAGCAGTACTTC.

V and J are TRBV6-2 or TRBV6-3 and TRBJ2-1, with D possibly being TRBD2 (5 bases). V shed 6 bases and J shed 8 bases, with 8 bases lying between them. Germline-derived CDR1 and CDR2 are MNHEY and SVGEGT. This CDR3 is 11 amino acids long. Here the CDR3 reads CASSAGHEQFF. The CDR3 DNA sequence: TGTGCCAGCAGCGCGGGCCATGAGCAGTTCTTC.

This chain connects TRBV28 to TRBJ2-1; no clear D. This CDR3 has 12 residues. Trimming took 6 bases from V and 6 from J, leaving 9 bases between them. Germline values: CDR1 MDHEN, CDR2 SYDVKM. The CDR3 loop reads CASSPQINEQFF. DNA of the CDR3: TGTGCCAGCAGCCCACAGATCAATGAGCAGTTCTTC.